This T cell receptor (beta chain) was recovered during a study of read filtering for tumor transcriptome and immune sequencing. Turning to the study itself: Among patients, roughly 17 were male and some 15 female, aged about 47 to 85 (mean around 66).

Germline trimming cut 4 bases from V and 4 bases from J; bases unmatched to any gene: 4. The germline CDR1 and CDR2 sequences are LGHDT and YNNKEL (reference sequence). The CDR3 sequence is 14 residues long. Molecular barcoded adaptors covering alpha/delta and beta/gamma chains were used on approximately 400 ng RNA. One entry per CDR3 protein results from TCRdb running MiXCR on the reads. The sample consists of about 86,000 distinct CDR3 sequences, more than 9% of them appearing once. Sequenced material: a population of CD138-negative cells sorted from bone marrow. This receptor was obtained from a donor older than 35 with multiple myeloma. The chain carries TRBV3-1 and TRBJ2-3; 8 nucleotides match TRBD2. The CDR3 spells CASSPSGSADTQYF. The CDR3 coding sequence is TGTGCCAGCAGCCCGAGCGGGAGCGCAGATACGCAGTATTTT.